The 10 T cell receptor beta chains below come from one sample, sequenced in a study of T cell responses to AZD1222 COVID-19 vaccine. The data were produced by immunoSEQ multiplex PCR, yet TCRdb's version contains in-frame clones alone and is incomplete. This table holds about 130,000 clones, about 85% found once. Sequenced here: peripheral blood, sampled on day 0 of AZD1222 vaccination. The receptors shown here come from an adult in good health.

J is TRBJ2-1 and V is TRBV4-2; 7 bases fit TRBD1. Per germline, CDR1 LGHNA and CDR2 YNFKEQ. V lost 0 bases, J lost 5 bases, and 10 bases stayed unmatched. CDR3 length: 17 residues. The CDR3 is CASSQDRIGGADNEQFF. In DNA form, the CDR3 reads TGTGCCAGCAGCCAAGATAGGATAGGGGGCGCGGACAATGAGCAGTTCTTC.

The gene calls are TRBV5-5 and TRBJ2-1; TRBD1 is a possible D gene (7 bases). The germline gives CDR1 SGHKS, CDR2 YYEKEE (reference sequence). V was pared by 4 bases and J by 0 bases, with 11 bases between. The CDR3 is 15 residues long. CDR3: CASSRGDSSYNEQFF. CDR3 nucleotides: TGTGCCAGCAGCCGCGGGGACAGCTCCTACAATGAGCAGTTCTTC.

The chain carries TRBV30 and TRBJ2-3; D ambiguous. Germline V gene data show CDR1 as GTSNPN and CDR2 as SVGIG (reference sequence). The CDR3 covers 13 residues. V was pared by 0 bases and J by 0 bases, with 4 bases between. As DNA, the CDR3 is TGTGCCTGGAGTGTTCTGAGCACAGATACGCAGTATTTT. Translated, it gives CAWSVLSTDTQYF.

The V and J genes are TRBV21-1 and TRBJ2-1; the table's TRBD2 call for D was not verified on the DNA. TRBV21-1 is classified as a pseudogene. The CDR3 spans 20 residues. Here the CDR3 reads CASSKKASGEARGETDEQFF. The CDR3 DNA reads TGTGCCAGCAGCAAAAAGGCGTCAGGGGAGGCGCGGGGGGAAACGGATGAGCAGTTCTTC.

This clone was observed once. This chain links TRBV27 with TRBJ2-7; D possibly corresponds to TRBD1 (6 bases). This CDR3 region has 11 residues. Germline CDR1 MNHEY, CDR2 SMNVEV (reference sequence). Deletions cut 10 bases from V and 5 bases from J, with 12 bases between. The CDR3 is CATTRGDEQYF. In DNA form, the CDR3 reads TGTGCCACTACCAGGGGCGACGAGCAGTACTTC.

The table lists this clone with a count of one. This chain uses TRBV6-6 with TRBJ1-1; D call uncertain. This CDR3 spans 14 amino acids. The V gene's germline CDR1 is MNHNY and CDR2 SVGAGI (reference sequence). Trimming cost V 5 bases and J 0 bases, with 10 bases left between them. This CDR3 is CASSTQGLNTEAFF. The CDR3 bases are TGTGCCAGCAGTACCCAAGGATTGAACACTGAAGCTTTCTTT.

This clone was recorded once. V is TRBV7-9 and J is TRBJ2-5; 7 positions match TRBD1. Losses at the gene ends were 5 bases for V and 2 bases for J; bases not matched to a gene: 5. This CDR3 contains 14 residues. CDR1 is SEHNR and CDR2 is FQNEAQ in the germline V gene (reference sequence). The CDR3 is CASSPGTAQETQYF. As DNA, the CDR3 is TGTGCCAGCAGCCCAGGGACAGCTCAAGAGACCCAGTACTTC.

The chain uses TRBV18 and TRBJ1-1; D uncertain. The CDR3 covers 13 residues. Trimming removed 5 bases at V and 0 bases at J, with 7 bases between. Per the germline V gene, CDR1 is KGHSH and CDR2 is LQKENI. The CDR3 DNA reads TGTGCCAGCTCAGGGGAGGTGAACACTGAAGCTTTCTTT. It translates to CASSGEVNTEAFF.

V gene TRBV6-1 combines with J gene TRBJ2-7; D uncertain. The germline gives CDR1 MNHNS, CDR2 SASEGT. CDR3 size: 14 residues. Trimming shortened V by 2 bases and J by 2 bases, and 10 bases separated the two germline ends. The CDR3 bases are TGTGCCAGCAGTGAAAACAGACTGACCTACGAGCAGTACTTC. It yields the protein CASSENRLTYEQYF.

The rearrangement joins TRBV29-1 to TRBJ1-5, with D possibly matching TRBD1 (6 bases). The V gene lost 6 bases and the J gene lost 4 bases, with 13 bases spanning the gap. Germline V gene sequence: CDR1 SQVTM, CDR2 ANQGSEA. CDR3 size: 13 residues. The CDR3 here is CSVLGQPNQPQHF. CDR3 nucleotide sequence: TGCAGCGTCCTTGGACAGCCGAATCAGCCCCAGCATTTT.